This TCR beta chain was obtained from a study of blood T cell repertoires in COVID-19. About the study: Whether acute or convalescent, the COVID-19 samples came from the United States, Italy and Spain.

Germline values: CDR1 MGHRA, CDR2 YSYEKL. This CDR3 has 17 amino acids. V was trimmed by 3 bases and J by 4 bases, leaving 18 bases between them. TCRdb's copy holds only in-frame clones and misses some; the assay was immunoSEQ multiplex PCR. The sample records 150,000 to 200,000 clones, roughly 80% being singletons. Sequencing input: peripheral blood. V usage is TRBV4-1 and J usage is TRBJ2-2; possibly TRBD2 for D (5 bases). This receptor was identified in a man between 18 and 35 years old with active or convalescent COVID-19. The CDR3 nucleotides are TGCGCCAGCAGCCAGATCGTTAAGGGTGGGAGCACCGGGGAGCTGTTTTTT. This sequence encodes CASSQIVKGGSTGELFF.